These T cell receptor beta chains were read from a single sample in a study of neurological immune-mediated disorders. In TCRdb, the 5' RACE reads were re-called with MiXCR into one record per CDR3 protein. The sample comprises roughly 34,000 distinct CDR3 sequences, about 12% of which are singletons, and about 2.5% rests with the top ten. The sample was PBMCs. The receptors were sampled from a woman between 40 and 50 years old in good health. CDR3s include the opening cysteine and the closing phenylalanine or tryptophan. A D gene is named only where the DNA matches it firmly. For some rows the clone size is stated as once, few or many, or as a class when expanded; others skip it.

TGTGCCAGCACCCGTAATATTCTGAATACTGAAGCTTTCTTT,CASTRNILNTEAFF,TRBJ1-1,TRBV12-3/TRBV12-4,many,NA
TGTGCCAGCAGCTCCCCGGGGCGTCCCAACTATGGCTACACCTTC,CASSSPGRPNYGYTF,TRBJ1-2,TRBV7-9,many,NA
TGTGCCAGCGAGGACACACTAAGGAACACTGAAGCTTTCTTT,CASEDTLRNTEAFF,TRBJ1-1,TRBV6-2/TRBV6-3,many,NA
TGCGCCAGCAGCCAAGTCCGGAGGGAGACCCAGTACTTC,CASSQVRRETQYF,TRBJ2-5,TRBV4-1,many,NA
TGTGCCAGCAGCCACCAGGGGGGCCTGGCAGATACGCAGTATTTT,CASSHQGGLADTQYF,TRBJ2-3,TRBV7-2,many,NA
TGTGCCATTAGGGACACTGGGAGAGAAAAACTGTTTTTT,CAIRDTGREKLFF,TRBJ1-4,TRBV10-3,many,NA
TGCGCCAGCAGCCAAGGGATGAACACTGAAGCTTTCTTT,CASSQGMNTEAFF,TRBJ1-1,TRBV4-1,NA,NA
TGTGCCAGCAGTTGGTTCAGGTACCCCTCCTACGAGCAGTACTTC,CASSWFRYPSYEQYF,TRBJ2-7,TRBV12-3/TRBV12-4,many,NA
TGTGCCAGCAGTGATGGGACAGGGTGGAACACTGAAGCTTTCTTT,CASSDGTGWNTEAFF,TRBJ1-1,TRBV6-6,few,TRBD1
TGCAGTGCAGAGCAGGGGTACGAGCAGTACTTC,CSAEQGYEQYF,TRBJ2-7,TRBV20-1,many,NA
TGCGCCAGCAGCCAAGCGGGGGATCAGCCCCAGCATTTT,CASSQAGDQPQHF,TRBJ1-5,TRBV4-1,medium-sized,NA
TGCGCCAGCAGCTCTGAACCAGGGACTGAAGCTTTCTTT,CASSSEPGTEAFF,TRBJ1-1,TRBV5-1,many,NA
TGTGCCAGCAGCCAATCCTCGGCGAACACTGAAGCTTTCTTT,CASSQSSANTEAFF,TRBJ1-1,TRBV14,many,NA
TGTGCCAGCACTTCAGACAGACGCAATCAGACCCAGCATTTT,CASTSDRRNQTQHF,TRBJ1-5,TRBV12-3/TRBV12-4,once,NA
TGTGCCAGCAGTTACGACAGGGAGGCGAGTTCACCCCTCCACTTT,CASSYDREASSPLHF,TRBJ1-6,TRBV6-5,many,TRBD1
TGTGCCAGCAGCCCTGGACAGGGTATTCAGCCCCAGCATTTT,CASSPGQGIQPQHF,TRBJ1-5,TRBV2,many,TRBD1
TGTGCCAGCAGTCCTTGGACGGACGAGTATGGCTACACCTTC,CASSPWTDEYGYTF,TRBJ1-2,TRBV6-2/TRBV6-3,many,NA
TGCAGTGCTAGGGGGGACGGTTACCAAGAGACCCAGTACTTC,CSARGDGYQETQYF,TRBJ2-5,TRBV20-1,many,NA
TGTGCCAGCAGCCGGGGACAGGCGGGTCAGCCCCAGCATTTT,CASSRGQAGQPQHF,TRBJ1-5,TRBV5-6,many,TRBD1
TGTGCCAGCAGGTTAGGGGACACCGGGGAGCTGTTTTTT,CASRLGDTGELFF,TRBJ2-2,TRBV12-3/TRBV12-4,many,NA
TGTGCCAGCAGTCAGCCGGGACTAGCGGGCGCTATCCAAGAGACCCAGTACTTC,CASSQPGLAGAIQETQYF,TRBJ2-5,TRBV6-2/TRBV6-3,many,TRBD2
TGCGCCAGCAGCTTGGATATCTCGGGGGCAAGTTCACCCCTCCACTTT,CASSLDISGASSPLHF,TRBJ1-6,TRBV5-1,many,NA
TGCGCCAGCAGCCAAGATCAGGGTACCCAATCCTACGAGCAGTACTTC,CASSQDQGTQSYEQYF,TRBJ2-7,TRBV4-3,many,NA
TGTGCCAGCAGCCAAGGGCGCGGCTGGACTAATGAGCAGTTCTTC,CASSQGRGWTNEQFF,TRBJ2-1,TRBV3-1,many,NA
TGTGCCAGCAGCAGCGTGGGACATTACTCCTACAATGAGCAGTTCTTC,CASSSVGHYSYNEQFF,TRBJ2-1,TRBV12-3/TRBV12-4,many,NA
TGTGCCAGCAGTTTATTCATTTGGCGCGAGCAGTACTTC,CASSLFIWREQYF,TRBJ2-7,TRBV12-3/TRBV12-4,NA,NA
TGTGCCAGCAGTCCAGCCATAAGGGGAAACACCATATATTTT,CASSPAIRGNTIYF,TRBJ1-3,TRBV12-3/TRBV12-4,many,NA
TGTGCCAGCAGTTTCGGACTCGAAGAGACCCAGTACTTC,CASSFGLEETQYF,TRBJ2-5,TRBV12-3/TRBV12-4,many,NA
TGCGCCAGCAGCTTGGGCAGCCACCGCTATGGCTACACCTTC,CASSLGSHRYGYTF,TRBJ1-2,TRBV5-1,medium-sized,NA
TGTGCCATCAGTGAGTCTGGTTCAGACTCCTACGAGCAGTACTTC,CAISESGSDSYEQYF,TRBJ2-7,TRBV10-3,many,NA
TGTGCCAGCAGGGGGGCGTACCCCAGGGAGACCCAGTACTTC,CASRGAYPRETQYF,TRBJ2-5,TRBV28,many,NA
TGTGCCAGCAGTGACCCGGGGACTAGCACAGATACACAGTATTTT,CASSDPGTSTDTQYF,TRBJ2-3,TRBV6-4,NA,TRBD2
TGTGCCAGCAGTTACCTGGGGACCCAGTACTTC,CASSYLGTQYF,TRBJ2-5,TRBV6-2/TRBV6-3,many,NA
TGCGCCAGCAGCCCCCTAGGGACAGGGTCCCATTATGGCTACACCTTC,CASSPLGTGSHYGYTF,TRBJ1-2,TRBV4-1,once,TRBD1
TGTGCCAGCAGTCCTTTCGGATCTTCACCCCTCCACTTT,CASSPFGSSPLHF,TRBJ1-6,TRBV12-3/TRBV12-4,many,NA
TGTGCCAGCAGCCCCGGTGGGCAGGAGCAGTTCTTC,CASSPGGQEQFF,TRBJ2-1,TRBV7-3,many,NA
TGCGCCAGCAGCTTGGAGACAGGGCGCTATGGCTACACCTTC,CASSLETGRYGYTF,TRBJ1-2,TRBV5-1,many,TRBD1
TGTGCCAGCAGCGCACTTGCGGTAGCGGCCTACGAGCAGTACTTC,CASSALAVAAYEQYF,TRBJ2-7,TRBV5-5,many,NA
TGCGCCAGCAGCTTAGGACTAGCGGGGCCCCAAGAGACCCAGTACTTC,CASSLGLAGPQETQYF,TRBJ2-5,TRBV5-1,many,TRBD2
TGTGCCACCAGCAGAGATGGTGGGACGCGAGGCTACACCTTC,CATSRDGGTRGYTF,TRBJ1-2,TRBV15,many,NA
TGCAGCCTCGGGGAGGGGCCTCCCACAGATACGCAGTATTTT,CSLGEGPPTDTQYF,TRBJ2-3,TRBV29-1,many,TRBD2
TGCAGCGTCCTACAGGGGGCCTCCGGGGAGCTGTTTTTT,CSVLQGASGELFF,TRBJ2-2,TRBV29-1,many,TRBD1
TGTGCCAGCACCCAGTGGACAGGGAGGCGAAACACCATATATTTT,CASTQWTGRRNTIYF,TRBJ1-3,TRBV6-2/TRBV6-3,many,TRBD1
TGCGCCAGCTGGTCGGGACAGCTTAGCACAGATACGCAGTATTTT,CASWSGQLSTDTQYF,TRBJ2-3,TRBV10-2,many,TRBD1
TGTGCCACCAGTGACGGCTATGGCTACACCTTC,CATSDGYGYTF,TRBJ1-2,TRBV24-1,many,NA
TGTGCCAGCAGCGTACGGAGCGGGGTTGGCACAGATACGCAGTATTTT,CASSVRSGVGTDTQYF,TRBJ2-3,TRBV9,many,TRBD2
TGTGCCATCAGCCCGGGGACTAGTCGCGAGCAGTACTTC,CAISPGTSREQYF,TRBJ2-7,TRBV10-3,many,TRBD2
TGTGCCAGCGCTAAAGGGGGAGGCTACACCTTC,CASAKGGGYTF,TRBJ1-2,TRBV3-1,many,NA
TGTGCCAGCAGTGAAGCCGCGAATCAGCCCCAGCATTTT,CASSEAANQPQHF,TRBJ1-5,TRBV6-1,many,NA
TGTGCCAGCAGTCGAAACAGGGGGTTGGACACTGAAGCTTTCTTT,CASSRNRGLDTEAFF,TRBJ1-1,TRBV12-3/TRBV12-4,many,TRBD1
TGTGCCAGCAGGCTACTATCGTCCGGGGCCGATGAGCAGTTCTTC,CASRLLSSGADEQFF,TRBJ2-1,TRBV2,many,NA